Presented here are 6 T cell receptor beta chains from one specimen sequenced in a study of blood T cells in healthy people across ages. A second PCR of roughly 6 to 12 cycles used a sample-barcoded 5' primer and a J-beta primer mix. TCRdb ran MiXCR on the 5' RACE reads and lists one entry per CDR3 protein. The profile covers 540,000 or so distinct CDR3 sequences, with 45% to 55% appearing a single time and around 23% taken by the ten largest. Sequencing was carried out using blood. The receptors were gathered from a man aged 80 or over in good health.

The V gene is TRBV3-1, the J gene TRBJ2-5; no definite D call. The ends were cut back, 0 bases at V and 5 bases at J, with 13 bases in the middle. Germline CDR1 LGHDT, CDR2 YNNKEL (reference sequence). This CDR3 spans 15 amino acids. As DNA, the CDR3 is TGTGCCAGCAGCCAAGAGGTGGGGTTATATGAGACCCAGTACTTC. Translation: CASSQEVGLYETQYF.

The rearrangement uses TRBV7-2 and TRBJ2-7, with D unresolved. Trimming pared 2 bases from V and 6 bases from J, leaving 8 bases between. Germline CDR1 reads SGHTA; CDR2 reads FQGNSA. The CDR3 has 12 residues. The CDR3 here is CASSLRPPEQYF. CDR3 bases: TGTGCCAGCAGCTTACGCCCTCCCGAGCAGTACTTC.

The chain is built from TRBV7-3 and TRBJ1-2; D remains unclear. This CDR3 comprises 13 residues. V was clipped by 5 bases and J by 9 bases, with 16 bases between them. Germline CDR1 reads SGHTA; CDR2 reads FQGTGA. CDR3 residues: CASSPSGAMSYTF. The CDR3 DNA is TGTGCCAGCAGCCCTTCAGGAGCTATGAGCTACACCTTC. Complete variable domain (other parts from reference TRBV7-3 and TRBJ1-2): GAGVSQTPSNKVTEKGKYVELRCDPISGHTALYWYRQSLGQGPEFLIYFQGTGAADDSGLPNDRFFAVRPEGSVSTLKIQRTERGDSAVYLCASSPSGAMSYTFGSGTRLTVV.

There are many counts of this clonotype. J is TRBJ1-2 and V is TRBV6-5; D not certain. V lost 1 base and J lost 8, with 17 bases in between. The CDR3 is 15 residues long. Germline CDR1 and CDR2: MNHEY and SVGAGI. CDR3 region: CASSYLDGLKTGYTF. In DNA, the CDR3 is TGTGCCAGCAGTTACTTAGACGGATTGAAGACGGGCTACACCTTC.

The V call is TRBV6-2 or TRBV6-3, the J call TRBJ2-6; D is undetermined. Trimming removed 8 bases from V and 0 bases from J, with 8 bases in between. The CDR3 extends over 14 amino acids. The germline V gene encodes CDR1 MNHEY and CDR2 SVGEGT. CDR3: CASRKYSGANVLTF. For the CDR3, the DNA is TGTGCCAGCCGAAAGTACTCTGGGGCCAACGTCCTGACTTTC.

The chain has TRBV6-1 and TRBJ2-5, with unresolved D. Germline V lookup: CDR1 MNHNS, CDR2 SASEGT. Trimming shortened V by 2 bases and J by 5 bases, and 15 bases separated the two germline ends. The CDR3 runs to 15 residues. The DNA for the CDR3 is TGTGCCAGCAGTGAATCCCCTCTTATACGGGAGACCCAGTACTTC. It specifies CASSESPLIRETQYF.